These 23 T cell receptor beta chains were all obtained from the same sample, sequenced in a study of cytomegalovirus exposure and HLA in healthy donors. The PCR had 60 Vbeta and 13 Jbeta primers. The protocol was immunoSEQ multiplex PCR, while the TCRdb copy is restricted to in-frame clones and leaves out a portion. The sample shows about 110,000 clones, around 80% of them seen only once. Sequencing input: PBMCs. The receptor source for this set is a man aged 45-65 years in good health and CMV-seronegative.

The rearrangement joins TRBV7-9 to TRBJ2-1, with D tentatively TRBD1 (6 bases). In germline, CDR1 is SEHNR, CDR2 FQNEAQ (reference sequence). Trimming removed 2 bases from V and 7 bases from J, with 9 bases in between. The CDR3 spans 13 residues. Written as DNA, the CDR3 is TGTGCCAGCAGCTTATCAGGGGAAAATGAGCAGTTCTTC. This translates into CASSLSGENEQFF.

This clone was found a few times. V usage is TRBV25-1 and J usage is TRBJ2-1; 8 nucleotides agree with TRBD2. Germline-derived CDR1 and CDR2 are MGHDK and SYGVNS. CDR3 length equals 17 residues. Losses at the gene ends were 6 bases for V and 3 bases for J; bases not matched to a gene: 13. Here the CDR3 reads CASSILGAGVDYNEQFF. In DNA, the CDR3 is TGTGCCAGCAGCATTTTAGGAGCGGGAGTAGACTACAATGAGCAGTTCTTC.

In DNA, the CDR3 is TGTGCCAGTAGTAGAAATGTTCTAGACTATGGCTACACCTTC. Its protein is CASSRNVLDYGYTF. The chain joins TRBV19 to TRBJ1-2; D gene ambiguous. V was shortened by 4 bases and J by 3 bases, with 12 bases between the two germline ends. Germline-derived CDR1 and CDR2 are LNHDA and SQIVND (reference sequence). This CDR3 spans 14 amino acids.

The CDR3 loop reads CASSLARRVGPWDSYNEQFF. The CDR3 region has the DNA TGTGCCAGCAGCTTAGCGAGGCGGGTGGGTCCTTGGGATTCCTACAATGAGCAGTTCTTC. The chain uses TRBV7-8 and TRBJ2-1; TRBD2 is a possible D gene (5 bases). Between the trimmed V and J ends, which lost 0 bases and 1 base, there was a span of 22 bases. CDR1 and CDR2 (germline): SGHVS, FQNEAQ. The CDR3 loop spans 20 amino acids.

The rearrangement links TRBV7-2 to TRBJ2-5; perhaps TRBD2 as D (6 bases). This CDR3 is built from 15 residues. CDR1 SGHTA and CDR2 FQGNSA come from the germline V gene. V lost 4 bases and J 0 bases, leaving 12 bases between the germline ends. The CDR3 nucleotides read TGTGCCAGCAGCTCCCTGGGGAGGAACCAAGAGACCCAGTACTTC. Protein: CASSSLGRNQETQYF. Supplemented by reference TRBV7-2 and TRBJ2-5, the full variable domain reads GAGVSQSPSNKVTEKGKDVELRCDPISGHTALYWYRQSLGQGLEFLIYFQGNSAPDKSGLPSDRFSAERTGGSVSTLTIQRTQQEDSAVYLCASSSLGRNQETQYFGPGTRLLVL.

The CDR3 region has the DNA TGTGCCAGCAGATTGACGGGTAGCTCCTACGAGCAGTACTTC. Residues: CASRLTGSSYEQYF. The genes are TRBV7-8 and TRBJ2-7, with D uncertain. V lost 6 bases and J 0 bases, leaving 12 bases between the germline ends. Per the germline V gene, CDR1 is SGHVS and CDR2 is FQNEAQ. This CDR3 is 14 amino acids long.

This chain joins TRBV19 and TRBJ1-2; 8 bases agree with TRBD1. CDR3 length: 14 amino acids. V was pared by 3 bases and J by 7 bases, with 7 bases of the junction left unmatched. Germline values: CDR1 LNHDA, CDR2 SQIVND (reference sequence). The CDR3 reads CASSILGQGSGYTF. The CDR3 DNA follows: TGTGCCAGTAGTATCCTCGGACAGGGCTCTGGCTACACCTTC. Together with reference TRBV19 and TRBJ1-2, the CDR3 gives the full variable domain: DGGITQSPKYLFRKEGQNVTLSCEQNLNHDAMYWYRQDPGQGLRLIYYSQIVNDFQKGDIAEGYSVSREKKESFPLTVTSAQKNPTAFYLCASSILGQGSGYTFGSGTRLTVV.

V gene TRBV4-3 combines with J gene TRBJ2-7; no definite D call. Germline V CDR1 and CDR2: LGHNA, YSLEER. The germline V and J ends were trimmed by 0 bases and 2 bases, with 11 bases remaining between them. CDR3 length: 15 residues. This CDR3 reads CASSQDLGVAYEQYF. For the CDR3, the DNA is TGCGCCAGCAGCCAAGATTTAGGAGTAGCCTACGAGCAGTACTTC.

This sequence joins TRBV28 and TRBJ1-5; no firm D call. Trimming cost V 5 bases and J 2 bases, with 19 bases left between them. Per germline, CDR1 MDHEN and CDR2 SYDVKM. This CDR3 has 17 amino acids. The CDR3 sequence is CASSRLRNSGGNQPQHF. CDR3 coding DNA: TGTGCCAGCAGTCGTTTAAGAAACTCGGGAGGCAATCAGCCCCAGCATTTT.

The V gene is TRBV7-8, the J gene TRBJ1-1; D perhaps matches TRBD1 (6 bases). Germline V CDR1 and CDR2: SGHVS, FQNEAQ. The CDR3 spans 14 residues. Trimming took 3 bases from V and 4 from J, leaving 12 bases between them. The CDR3: CASSFNQGSTEAFF. The CDR3 DNA reads as TGTGCCAGCAGCTTTAATCAGGGGAGCACTGAAGCTTTCTTT. Filled out from reference TRBV7-8 and TRBJ1-1, the complete variable domain reads GAGVSQSPRYKVAKRGQDVALRCDPISGHVSLFWYQQALGQGPEFLTYFQNEAQLDKSGLPSDRFFAERPEGSVSTLKIQRTQQEDSAVYLCASSFNQGSTEAFFGQGTRLTVV.

This chain links TRBV9 with TRBJ2-5; D unresolved. The CDR3 contains 13 residues. V lost 3 bases and J lost 0, with 6 bases in between. The germline CDR1 and CDR2 sequences are SGDLS and YYNGEE. The CDR3 here is CASSAVYQETQYF. Here the CDR3 DNA reads TGTGCCAGCAGCGCCGTGTACCAAGAGACCCAGTACTTC.

The V gene is TRBV5-4, the J gene TRBJ1-2, with D tentatively TRBD1 (6 bases). The V and J ends lost 1 base and 7 bases respectively, with 17 bases between them. Germline V gives CDR1 SGHNT, CDR2 YYREEE (reference sequence). This CDR3 contains 15 residues. In nucleotides, the CDR3 is TGTGCCAGCAGCTTGATCGTACAGGGCAGTAGTGGCTACACCTTC. Its translation is CASSLIVQGSSGYTF.

J is TRBJ1-2 and V is TRBV27; 9 positions agree with TRBD1. The CDR3 runs 13 residues. V lost 8 bases to trimming and J lost 8 bases; unmatched junction nucleotides: 9. Germline CDR1 reads MNHEY; CDR2 reads SMNVEV (reference sequence). CDR3 coding DNA: TGTGCCAGCGGGACAGGGCTGGTCAAAGGCTACACCTTC. Translating it yields CASGTGLVKGYTF.

The chain has TRBV5-4 and TRBJ2-7, with 10 nucleotides matching TRBD2. V gave up 5 bases and J gave up 1 base; unmatched junction bases: 9. The CDR3 runs 16 residues. Germline-derived CDR1 and CDR2 are SGHNT and YYREEE (reference sequence). The DNA for the CDR3 is TGTGCCAGCAGTTCCCCAAGGACTAGCGGTTCCTACGAGCAGTACTTC. This sequence encodes CASSSPRTSGSYEQYF. The full variable domain, with the rest looked up from reference TRBV5-4 and TRBJ2-7, is ETGVTQSPTHLIKTRGQQVTLRCSSQSGHNTVSWYQQALGQGPQFIFQYYREEENGRGNFPPRFSGLQFPNYSSELNVNALELDDSALYLCASSSPRTSGSYEQYFGPGTRLTVT.

This clone was observed a handful of times. The V call is TRBV29-1, the J call TRBJ1-5, with D unclear. The CDR3 totals 13 residues. Germline CDR1 is SQVTM and CDR2 is ANQGSEA. V was pared by 5 bases and J by 3 bases, with 11 bases between. CDR3 sequence: CSVRTRPNQPQHF. DNA for the CDR3: TGCAGCGTTCGAACGCGCCCCAATCAGCCCCAGCATTTT.

This clone was picked up one time. The CDR3 loop reads CAWSVRSSGGARETQYF. DNA of the CDR3: TGTGCCTGGAGTGTACGTAGTAGCGGGGGGGCCCGGGAGACCCAGTACTTC. The chain recombines TRBV30 with TRBJ2-5; TRBD2 matches at 11 bases. This CDR3 contains 17 residues. Germline lookup yields CDR1 GTSNPN and CDR2 SVGIG (reference sequence). The V and J ends lost 0 bases and 5 bases, in that order; junction bases with no gene match: 11. The variable domain in full, completed from reference TRBV30 and TRBJ2-5, reads SQTIHQWPATLVQPVGSPLSLECTVEGTSNPNLYWYRQAAGRGLQLLFYSVGIGQISSEVPQNLSASRPQDRQFILSSKKLLLSDSGFYLCAWSVRSSGGARETQYFGPGTRLLVL.

The chain has TRBV7-3 and TRBJ2-1, with 9 bases that match TRBD2. The CDR3 extends over 16 amino acids. Looked up from germline, CDR1 is SGHTA and CDR2 is FQGTGA. The V gene end was trimmed by 5 bases and the J gene end by 6 bases; junction bases not matched to a gene: 11. In DNA form, the CDR3 reads TGTGCCAGCAGCCCTAGTCCAGGCGGGGGGGTCAATGAGCAGTTCTTC. Translating gives CASSPSPGGGVNEQFF. Drawing the rest from reference TRBV7-3 and TRBJ2-1, the complete variable domain is GAGVSQTPSNKVTEKGKYVELRCDPISGHTALYWYRQSLGQGPEFLIYFQGTGAADDSGLPNDRFFAVRPEGSVSTLKIQRTERGDSAVYLCASSPSPGGGVNEQFFGPGTRLTVL.

The chain uses TRBV28 and TRBJ1-5; D is perhaps TRBD1 (6 bases). CDR3 length: 16 residues. Trimming shortened V by 5 bases and J by 1 base, and 15 bases separated the two germline ends. The germline V gene encodes CDR1 MDHEN and CDR2 SYDVKM. DNA of the CDR3: TGTGCCAGCAGTCCACATACAGGGAACAGCAATCAGCCCCAGCATTTT. The encoded protein is CASSPHTGNSNQPQHF.

J is TRBJ1-6 and V is TRBV5-1, with 8 bases identical to TRBD1. Looked up from germline, CDR1 is SGHRS and CDR2 is YFSETQ. The ends lost 1 base at V and 6 bases at J; junction bases unmatched: 9. There are 17 residues in the CDR3. CDR3 in DNA: TGCGCCAGCAGCTTGATTGGGACAGGTGGGACTAATTCACCCCTCCACTTT. Translation: CASSLIGTGGTNSPLHF. The full variable domain, its missing parts supplied by reference TRBV5-1 and TRBJ1-6, is KAGVTQTPRYLIKTRGQQVTLSCSPISGHRSVSWYQQTPGQGLQFLFEYFSETQRNKGNFPGRFSGRQFSNSRSEMNVSTLELGDSALYLCASSLIGTGGTNSPLHFGNGTRLTVT.

The gene calls are TRBV11-2 and TRBJ2-7, with a possible D match to TRBD2 (7 bases). Germline V CDR1 and CDR2: SGHAT, FQNNGV. The CDR3 loop spans 13 amino acids. The V end lost 6 bases, the J end lost 12 bases, and 21 bases lay between the germline ends. Here the CDR3 reads CASRSNDGGGAYF. The CDR3, as DNA: TGTGCCAGCAGGTCGAATGATGGGGGGGGCGCGTACTTC.

Only a few counts were recorded for this clone. The chain is built from TRBV30 and TRBJ1-3; D is undetermined. Per germline, CDR1 GTSNPN and CDR2 SVGIG (reference sequence). The CDR3 is 14 amino acids. V lost 2 bases and J 1 base, leaving 9 bases between the germline ends. For the CDR3, the DNA is TGTGCCTGGAGTCCTAGAGAATCTGGAAACACCATATATTTT. Its translation: CAWSPRESGNTIYF.

CDR3 in amino acids: CASSPRAETQYF. CDR3 nucleotides: TGTGCCAGCAGCCCCCGCGCGGAGACCCAGTACTTC. V gene TRBV7-6 combines with J gene TRBJ2-5; unclear D gene. Germline CDR1 SGHVS, CDR2 FNYEAQ. Trimming shortened V by 5 bases and J by 5 bases, and 9 bases separated the two germline ends. This CDR3 has 12 amino acids.

The V and J genes are TRBV19 and TRBJ1-5; 8 bases agree with TRBD1. Trimming cost V 2 bases and J 5 bases; bases outside gene matches: 5. Germline-derived CDR1 and CDR2 are LNHDA and SQIVND (reference sequence). The CDR3 extends over 15 amino acids. Here the CDR3 DNA reads TGTGCCAGTAGTATACAGGGGGCTGGGGATCAGCCCCAGCATTTT. Translated: CASSIQGAGDQPQHF. Using reference TRBV19 and TRBJ1-5 for the parts outside the CDR3, the full variable domain is DGGITQSPKYLFRKEGQNVTLSCEQNLNHDAMYWYRQDPGQGLRLIYYSQIVNDFQKGDIAEGYSVSREKKESFPLTVTSAQKNPTAFYLCASSIQGAGDQPQHFGDGTRLSIL.